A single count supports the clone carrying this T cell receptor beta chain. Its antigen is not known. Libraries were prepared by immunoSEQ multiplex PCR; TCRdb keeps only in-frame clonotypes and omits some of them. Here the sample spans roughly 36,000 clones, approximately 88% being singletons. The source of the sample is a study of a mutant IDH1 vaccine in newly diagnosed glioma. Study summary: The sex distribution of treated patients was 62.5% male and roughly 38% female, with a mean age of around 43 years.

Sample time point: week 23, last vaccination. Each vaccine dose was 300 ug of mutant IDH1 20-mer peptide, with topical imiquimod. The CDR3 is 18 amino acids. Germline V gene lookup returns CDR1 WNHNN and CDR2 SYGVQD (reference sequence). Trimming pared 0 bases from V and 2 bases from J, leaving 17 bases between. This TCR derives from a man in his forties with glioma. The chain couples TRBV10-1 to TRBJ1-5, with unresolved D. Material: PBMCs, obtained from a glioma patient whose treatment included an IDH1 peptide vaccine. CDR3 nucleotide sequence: TGCGCCAGCAGTGAGTCGATTCCTGAGGGAGGTGGCAATCAGCCCCAGCATTTT. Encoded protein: CASSESIPEGGGNQPQHF.